The entry below describes one T cell receptor beta chain. Its antigen is not known. There are 14 residues in the CDR3. Trimming took off 2 bases at V and 2 bases at J, with 8 bases between the two ends. Germline V gene sequence: CDR1 LGHNA, CDR2 YNFKEQ. Donors were healthy HIV-negative adults without recent acute infections or vaccinations. The sample comes from a study of shared clonotypes between healthy human individuals. Broader study findings: Naive subsets tended to show greater estimated richness than memory subsets. Rarefaction revealed incomplete sorted-subset sequencing despite large depth.

Profiling relied on immunoSEQ multiplex PCR, and the TCRdb table lists in-frame clones only, not all of them. This table has over a million clones, roughly 74% appearing once. This sequence originates from a young man in good health. Some clones in this sample may be carry-over from other donors' samples. Material: memory CD4+ T cells from PBMCs. Subset: CD45RA-negative fraction. The chain uses TRBV4-2 and TRBJ2-3; TRBD2 might be the D (5 bases). The CDR3 bases are TGTGCCAGCAGCCAAACGGGATCCACAGATACGCAGTATTTT. Translation: CASSQTGSTDTQYF.